This is a list of T cell receptor beta chains from one sample in a study of T cell responses to AZD1222 COVID-19 vaccine. The data were produced by immunoSEQ multiplex PCR, yet TCRdb's version contains in-frame clones alone and is incomplete. This sample carries 150,000 to 200,000 clones, 88% of them seen once, and the ten largest clones take 7.7%. The material was peripheral blood, obtained on day 0 of AZD1222 vaccination. The receptors were sampled from an adult in good health. Both conserved end residues are part of each CDR3. D genes are given only for firm matches. Clone size is given for some rows only: seen once, a few or many times, or a class if the clone is expanded.

V gene: TRBV28
D gene: -
J gene: TRBJ2-7
clone size: -
CDR3 protein: CASSLVGHSYEQYF
CDR3 DNA: TGTGCCAGCAGTTTAGTAGGTCACTCCTACGAGCAGTACTTC

V gene: TRBV5-5
D gene: TRBD2
J gene: TRBJ2-2
clone size: -
CDR3 protein: CASSPAGGGELFF
CDR3 DNA: TGTGCCAGCAGCCCCGCGGGAGGCGGGGAGCTGTTTTTT

V gene: TRBV10-1
D gene: -
J gene: TRBJ1-2
clone size: -
CDR3 protein: CASYRGLSLGPNYGYTF
CDR3 DNA: TGCGCCAGCTACCGGGGGCTTAGCTTAGGACCTAACTATGGCTACACCTTC

V gene: TRBV30
D gene: -
J gene: TRBJ2-1
clone size: once
CDR3 protein: CAWSTGLPNEQFF
CDR3 DNA: TGTGCCTGGAGCACCGGACTTCCTAATGAGCAGTTCTTC

V gene: TRBV5-5
D gene: TRBD2
J gene: TRBJ2-5
clone size: -
CDR3 protein: CASSLVLAGLQETQYF
CDR3 DNA: TGTGCCAGCAGCTTGGTTCTAGCGGGCCTCCAAGAGACCCAGTACTTC

V gene: TRBV19
D gene: TRBD2
J gene: TRBJ2-1
clone size: -
CDR3 protein: CASTGLAGGSSYNEQFF
CDR3 DNA: TGTGCCAGTACCGGACTAGCGGGGGGGAGCTCCTACAATGAGCAGTTCTTC

V gene: TRBV5-1
D gene: -
J gene: TRBJ2-3
clone size: -
CDR3 protein: CASSWTSFADTQYF
CDR3 DNA: TGCGCCAGCAGCTGGACAAGTTTCGCAGATACGCAGTATTTT

V gene: TRBV19
D gene: TRBD1
J gene: TRBJ2-5
clone size: -
CDR3 protein: CASSKTGTGGRETQYF
CDR3 DNA: TGTGCCAGTAGCAAGACCGGGACAGGGGGTCGGGAGACCCAGTACTTC

V gene: TRBV27
D gene: -
J gene: TRBJ1-2
clone size: -
CDR3 protein: CASGMGGNYGYTF
CDR3 DNA: TGTGCCAGTGGTATGGGGGGGAACTATGGCTACACCTTC

V gene: TRBV19
D gene: -
J gene: TRBJ1-3
clone size: once
CDR3 protein: CASQSRAVYSGNTIYF
CDR3 DNA: TGTGCCAGTCAGTCCCGGGCCGTATACTCTGGAAACACCATATATTTT

V gene: TRBV30
D gene: -
J gene: TRBJ2-2
clone size: -
CDR3 protein: CAWSAGLGTGELFF
CDR3 DNA: TGTGCCTGGAGCGCGGGGCTGGGGACCGGGGAGCTGTTTTTT

V gene: TRBV9
D gene: TRBD2
J gene: TRBJ2-2
clone size: once
CDR3 protein: CASSGKRGLTGELFF
CDR3 DNA: TGTGCCAGCAGCGGTAAGCGGGGTCTCACCGGGGAGCTGTTTTTT

V gene: TRBV9
D gene: -
J gene: TRBJ1-2
clone size: few
CDR3 protein: CASSLDPTERYGYTF
CDR3 DNA: TGTGCCAGCAGCTTGGACCCGACAGAGCGCTATGGCTACACCTTC

V gene: TRBV7-9
D gene: -
J gene: TRBJ1-1
clone size: once
CDR3 protein: CASSLGLGNQAFF
CDR3 DNA: TGTGCCAGCAGCTTAGGGTTAGGGAACCAAGCTTTCTTT

V gene: TRBV5-4
D gene: -
J gene: TRBJ2-7
clone size: -
CDR3 protein: CASSLGSTYEQYF
CDR3 DNA: TGTGCCAGCAGCTTGGGATCGACCTACGAGCAGTACTTC

V gene: TRBV25-1
D gene: -
J gene: TRBJ2-2
clone size: -
CDR3 protein: CASSELLSGELFF
CDR3 DNA: TGTGCCAGCAGTGAATTGCTGTCCGGGGAGCTGTTTTTT

V gene: TRBV3-1/TRBV3-2
D gene: -
J gene: TRBJ1-1
clone size: -
CDR3 protein: CASSQDFGVRAFF
CDR3 DNA: TGTGCCAGCAGCCAAGATTTCGGGGTCCGAGCTTTCTTT

V gene: TRBV30
D gene: TRBD1
J gene: TRBJ1-4
clone size: few
CDR3 protein: CAWGGQGMEKLFF
CDR3 DNA: TGTGCCTGGGGAGGACAGGGGATGGAAAAACTGTTTTTT

V gene: TRBV3-1/TRBV3-2
D gene: -
J gene: TRBJ2-2
clone size: -
CDR3 protein: CASSQDSRGELFF
CDR3 DNA: TGTGCCAGCAGCCAGGACTCCCGCGGGGAGCTGTTTTTT

V gene: TRBV6-6
D gene: -
J gene: TRBJ2-7
clone size: once
CDR3 protein: CASSSGRAHEQYF
CDR3 DNA: TGTGCCAGCAGTAGTGGCCGGGCCCACGAGCAGTACTTC

V gene: TRBV9
D gene: -
J gene: TRBJ2-2
clone size: -
CDR3 protein: CASSVSSNTGELFF
CDR3 DNA: TGTGCCAGCAGCGTATCTAGCAACACCGGGGAGCTGTTTTTT

V gene: TRBV2
D gene: TRBD2
J gene: TRBJ2-5
clone size: -
CDR3 protein: CASSVASGGFQETQYF
CDR3 DNA: TGTGCCAGCAGTGTGGCTAGCGGGGGCTTCCAAGAGACCCAGTACTTC

V gene: TRBV29-1
D gene: -
J gene: TRBJ1-2
clone size: once
CDR3 protein: CSVPPGGKGAFHGYTF
CDR3 DNA: TGCAGCGTCCCCCCGGGGGGCAAAGGGGCCTTCCATGGCTACACCTTC

V gene: TRBV30
D gene: -
J gene: TRBJ1-6
clone size: -
CDR3 protein: CAWRDGYNSPLHF
CDR3 DNA: TGTGCCTGGAGGGACGGCTATAATTCACCCCTCCACTTT

V gene: TRBV9
D gene: TRBD2
J gene: TRBJ2-2
clone size: -
CDR3 protein: CASSAPGTGTSGGTGELFF
CDR3 DNA: TGTGCCAGCAGCGCCCCCGGGACAGGGACTAGCGGGGGGACCGGGGAGCTGTTTTTT

V gene: TRBV2
D gene: -
J gene: TRBJ1-4
clone size: -
CDR3 protein: CASRTVTNEKLFF
CDR3 DNA: TGTGCCAGCAGGACAGTAACTAATGAAAAACTGTTTTTT

V gene: TRBV30
D gene: -
J gene: TRBJ2-3
clone size: -
CDR3 protein: CACLSTDTQYF
CDR3 DNA: TGTGCCTGTTTATCCACAGATACGCAGTATTTT

V gene: TRBV15
D gene: -
J gene: TRBJ1-2
clone size: -
CDR3 protein: CATSPPGRGNGYTF
CDR3 DNA: TGTGCCACCAGCCCCCCGGGGAGGGGGAATGGCTACACCTTC

V gene: TRBV25-1
D gene: -
J gene: TRBJ1-3
clone size: -
CDR3 protein: CASSEYEGVRNTIYF
CDR3 DNA: TGTGCCAGCAGTGAATATGAGGGAGTACGAAACACCATATATTTT

V gene: TRBV2
D gene: -
J gene: TRBJ1-2
clone size: -
CDR3 protein: CASTHPSGQRYGYTF
CDR3 DNA: TGTGCCAGCACCCACCCGTCCGGACAACGCTATGGCTACACCTTC

V gene: TRBV5-4
D gene: -
J gene: TRBJ1-2
clone size: -
CDR3 protein: CASSLVGPPQAYGYTF
CDR3 DNA: TGTGCCAGCAGCTTGGTAGGTCCGCCGCAGGCCTATGGCTACACCTTC

V gene: TRBV5-4
D gene: -
J gene: TRBJ1-3
clone size: -
CDR3 protein: CASSLAEPSGNTIYF
CDR3 DNA: TGTGCCAGCAGCTTGGCAGAGCCCTCTGGAAACACCATATATTTT

V gene: TRBV6-2/TRBV6-3
D gene: -
J gene: TRBJ1-2
clone size: -
CDR3 protein: CASSTTGRRYGYTF
CDR3 DNA: TGTGCCAGCAGCACTACAGGGCGTCGGTATGGCTACACCTTC

V gene: TRBV4-1
D gene: TRBD2
J gene: TRBJ2-7
clone size: -
CDR3 protein: CASSQGEGPGYEQYF
CDR3 DNA: TGCGCCAGCAGCCAAGGGGAGGGACCGGGCTACGAGCAGTACTTC

V gene: TRBV10-1
D gene: -
J gene: TRBJ2-2
clone size: -
CDR3 protein: CASSESGVTGELFF
CDR3 DNA: TGCGCCAGCAGTGAGTCGGGGGTAACCGGGGAGCTGTTTTTT

V gene: TRBV30
D gene: -
J gene: TRBJ1-5
clone size: -
CDR3 protein: CAWGSGDQPQHF
CDR3 DNA: TGTGCCTGGGGATCAGGGGATCAGCCCCAGCATTTT

V gene: TRBV30
D gene: TRBD1
J gene: TRBJ1-6
clone size: -
CDR3 protein: CAWDRGKLGSPLHF
CDR3 DNA: TGTGCCTGGGACAGGGGGAAACTCGGTTCACCCCTCCACTTT

V gene: TRBV2
D gene: TRBD1
J gene: TRBJ2-7
clone size: -
CDR3 protein: CASSERGTENYEQYF
CDR3 DNA: TGTGCCAGCAGTGAAAGGGGGACAGAAAACTACGAGCAGTACTTC

V gene: TRBV3-1/TRBV3-2
D gene: -
J gene: TRBJ2-1
clone size: -
CDR3 protein: CASSQDYRNNEQFF
CDR3 DNA: TGTGCCAGCAGCCAAGATTATCGAAACAATGAGCAGTTCTTC

V gene: TRBV29-1
D gene: -
J gene: TRBJ1-1
clone size: -
CDR3 protein: CSVRLQVNTEAFF
CDR3 DNA: TGCAGCGTGCGACTACAGGTGAACACTGAAGCTTTCTTT

V gene: TRBV7-2
D gene: -
J gene: TRBJ1-5
clone size: -
CDR3 protein: CASSPWVAVNQPQHF
CDR3 DNA: TGTGCCAGCAGCCCATGGGTGGCGGTGAATCAGCCCCAGCATTTT

V gene: TRBV6-1
D gene: -
J gene: TRBJ2-3
clone size: -
CDR3 protein: CASSEVAGAGDTQYF
CDR3 DNA: TGTGCCAGCAGTGAAGTGGCGGGGGCCGGAGATACGCAGTATTTT

V gene: TRBV18
D gene: -
J gene: TRBJ2-2
clone size: -
CDR3 protein: CASSPVTNTGELFF
CDR3 DNA: TGTGCCAGCTCACCAGTTACGAACACCGGGGAGCTGTTTTTT